This T cell receptor (beta chain) was recovered during a study of blood T cell repertoires in COVID-19. Profiled with immunoSEQ multiplex PCR; TCRdb holds only in-frame clones, not every one. Of about 160,000 clones listed, approximately 88% are singletons. The CDR3 covers 11 residues. Germline V gene sequence: CDR1 SQVTM, CDR2 ANQGSEA. The V gene lost 7 bases and the J gene lost 1 base, with 8 bases spanning the gap. The specimen sequenced was peripheral blood. V is TRBV29-1 and J is TRBJ2-7, with D maybe TRBD1 (6 bases). The TCR originated in a woman of 80 years or more with active or convalescent COVID-19. The CDR3 protein is CSAGQSYEQYF. The CDR3 DNA sequence: TGCAGCGCAGGACAGTCCTACGAGCAGTACTTC.